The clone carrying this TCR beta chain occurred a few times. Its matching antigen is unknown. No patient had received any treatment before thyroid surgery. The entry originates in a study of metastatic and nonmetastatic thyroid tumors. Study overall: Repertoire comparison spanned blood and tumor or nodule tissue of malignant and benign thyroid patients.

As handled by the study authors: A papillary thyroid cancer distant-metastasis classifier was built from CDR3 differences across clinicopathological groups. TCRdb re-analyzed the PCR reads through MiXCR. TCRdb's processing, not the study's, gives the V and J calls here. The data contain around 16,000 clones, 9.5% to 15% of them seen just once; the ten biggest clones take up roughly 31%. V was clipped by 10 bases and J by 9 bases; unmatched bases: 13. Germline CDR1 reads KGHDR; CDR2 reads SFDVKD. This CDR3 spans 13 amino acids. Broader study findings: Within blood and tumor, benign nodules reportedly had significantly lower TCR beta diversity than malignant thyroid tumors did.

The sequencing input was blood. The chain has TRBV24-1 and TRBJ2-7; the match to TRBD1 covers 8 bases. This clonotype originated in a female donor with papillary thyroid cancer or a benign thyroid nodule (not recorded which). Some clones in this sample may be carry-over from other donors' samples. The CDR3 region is CATTPGQGIVQYF. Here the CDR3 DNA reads TGTGCCACGACCCCCGGACAGGGAATTGTGCAGTACTTC.